This T cell receptor (beta chain) appears in the sequencing data of a study of cytomegalovirus exposure and HLA in healthy donors. With V trimmed by 5 bases and J by 3 bases, 9 bases remained unmatched. This CDR3 spans 15 amino acids. Germline V gene lookup returns CDR1 MNHNY and CDR2 SVGAGI (reference sequence). This PCR relied on a set of 60 Vbeta primers and 13 Jbeta primers. Only in-frame clones appear in the TCRdb table, and some are missing; sequencing was by immunoSEQ multiplex PCR. The table records 160,000 or so clones, around 80% of them present only once. This rearrangement joins TRBV6-6 to TRBJ1-1, with 7 positions matching TRBD1. The sample comprised PBMCs. The clonotype originates from a man between 18 and 35 years old in good health and CMV-seropositive. Here the CDR3 DNA reads TGTGCCAGCAGTCAACTCGGACAGGATCACACTGAAGCTTTCTTT. It codes for CASSQLGQDHTEAFF.